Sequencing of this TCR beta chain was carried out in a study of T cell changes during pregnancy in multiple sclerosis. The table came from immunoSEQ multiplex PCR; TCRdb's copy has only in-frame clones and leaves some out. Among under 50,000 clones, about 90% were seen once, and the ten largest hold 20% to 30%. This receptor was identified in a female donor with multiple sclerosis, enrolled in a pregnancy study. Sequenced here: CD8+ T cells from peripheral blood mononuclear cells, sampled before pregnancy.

CDR3 protein: CARSLGGSDTGELFF. DNA of the CDR3: TGTGCCAGAAGCTTGGGCGGGAGTGATACCGGGGAGCTGTTTTTT. The rearrangement links TRBV5-3 to TRBJ2-2, with 7 bases fitting TRBD2. TRBV5-3 carries the ORF label, with uncertain function. Trimming took 0 bases from V and 5 from J; bases not matched to a gene: 4. The CDR3 is made up of 15 amino acids.